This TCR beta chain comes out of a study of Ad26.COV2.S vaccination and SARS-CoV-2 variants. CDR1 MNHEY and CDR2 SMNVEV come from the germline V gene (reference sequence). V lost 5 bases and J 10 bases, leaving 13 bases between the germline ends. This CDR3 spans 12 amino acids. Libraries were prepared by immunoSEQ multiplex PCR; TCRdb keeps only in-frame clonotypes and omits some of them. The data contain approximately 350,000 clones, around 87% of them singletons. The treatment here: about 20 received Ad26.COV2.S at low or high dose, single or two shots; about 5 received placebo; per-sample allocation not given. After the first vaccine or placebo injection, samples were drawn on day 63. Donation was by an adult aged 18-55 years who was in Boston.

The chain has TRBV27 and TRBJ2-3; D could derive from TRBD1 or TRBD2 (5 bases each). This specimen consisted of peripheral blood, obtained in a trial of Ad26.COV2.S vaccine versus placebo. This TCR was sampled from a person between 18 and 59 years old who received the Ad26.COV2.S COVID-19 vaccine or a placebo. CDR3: CASSQPGPAQYF. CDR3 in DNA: TGTGCCAGCAGTCAACCGGGGCCGGCGCAGTATTTT.